A single sample gave rise to the 25 T cell receptor beta chains below, sequenced in a study of PD-L1 blockade in urothelial cancer. Generated by immunoSEQ multiplex PCR, the TCRdb table keeps only in-frame clones and is missing some. The repertoire includes 40,000 to 55,000 clones, around 82% of them detected once, and 5.5% to 7% sits in the top ten. Sequenced material: PBMCs, taken around atezolizumab (anti-PD-L1) treatment. These TCRs come from a man aged 35-49 years with urothelial cancer.

The chain joins TRBV6-1 to TRBJ2-3, with a tentative D call TRBD1 (7 bases). Trimming pared 5 bases from V and 5 bases from J, leaving 17 bases between. The CDR3 consists of 15 residues. The germline gives CDR1 MNHNS, CDR2 SASEGT. The CDR3 reads CASSPLTGRIDTQYF. The CDR3 DNA reads as TGTGCCAGCAGTCCCCTGACAGGGAGGATAGATACGCAGTATTTT.

The V call is TRBV19, the J call TRBJ1-1; D not resolved. The germline V gene has CDR1 LNHDA and CDR2 SQIVND (reference sequence). The CDR3 sequence is 14 residues long. With 3 bases removed from V and 7 bases from J, the gap between germline ends came to 15 bases. CDR3 DNA sequence: TGTGCCAGTAGTATTACCCAACTTCGAAATGAAGCTTTCTTT. Translated, it gives CASSITQLRNEAFF.

V usage is TRBV5-1 and J usage is TRBJ2-5; TRBD1 agrees at 8 bases. The CDR3 contains 14 residues. The V and J ends lost 5 bases and 5 bases, in that order; junction bases with no gene match: 8. Germline V gene lookup returns CDR1 SGHRS and CDR2 YFSETQ. Here the CDR3 reads CASSETGAQETQYF. For the CDR3, the DNA is TGCGCCAGCAGTGAGACAGGGGCTCAGGAGACCCAGTACTTC.

This rearrangement joins TRBV15 to TRBJ1-4, with D possibly being TRBD1 (6 bases). The length of the CDR3 is 15 residues. Germline V lookup: CDR1 LNHNV, CDR2 YYDKDF (reference sequence). Deletions cut 1 base from V and 6 bases from J, with 12 bases between. This CDR3 reads CATSRVAGVDEKLFF. In DNA form, the CDR3 reads TGTGCCACCAGCAGAGTCGCAGGGGTGGATGAAAAACTGTTTTTT.

V is TRBV7-2 and J is TRBJ1-2; no clear D. CDR3 length equals 16 residues. V dropped 3 bases and J dropped 2 bases, with 16 bases sitting between them. From germline, CDR1 is SGHTA and CDR2 FQGNSA. CDR3 nucleotides: TGTGCCAGCAGCTTTACAACTAGCGGACGGAACTATGGCTACACCTTC. It specifies CASSFTTSGRNYGYTF. Full variable domain (outside the CDR3, taken from reference TRBV7-2 and TRBJ1-2): GAGVSQSPSNKVTEKGKDVELRCDPISGHTALYWYRQSLGQGLEFLIYFQGNSAPDKSGLPSDRFSAERTGGSVSTLTIQRTQQEDSAVYLCASSFTTSGRNYGYTFGSGTRLTVV.

The chain links TRBV28 to TRBJ2-7; 8 nucleotides agree with TRBD1. CDR1 and CDR2 from the germline V gene are MDHEN and SYDVKM. This CDR3 comprises 15 residues. The ends lost 7 bases at V and 0 bases at J; junction bases unmatched: 8. CDR3 sequence reads: CASNQGAGGSYEQYF. CDR3 bases: TGTGCCAGCAACCAGGGGGCCGGTGGCTCCTACGAGCAGTACTTC.

This clone was detected only once. The chain recombines TRBV2 with TRBJ2-3; D is unclear. Trimming stripped 7 bases from V and 3 bases from J, with 17 bases between. The CDR3 is 15 amino acids. Germline V gene data show CDR1 as SNHLY and CDR2 as FYNNEI. The CDR3 reads CASKYTDLGTDTQYF. For the CDR3, the DNA is TGTGCCAGCAAATACACCGATCTAGGTACAGATACGCAGTATTTT.

The V and J genes are TRBV11-1 and TRBJ1-1; a possible D gene is TRBD1 (5 bases). CDR3 length: 15 amino acids. V was clipped by 4 bases and J by 3 bases, with 15 bases between them. Germline V lookup: CDR1 SGHAT, CDR2 FQDESV (reference sequence). CDR3 sequence: CASSSVGREDTEAFF. The CDR3 bases are TGTGCCAGCAGCTCCGTGGGCAGGGAGGACACTGAAGCTTTCTTT.

The V call is TRBV4-1, the J call TRBJ2-3; maybe TRBD2 (6 bases). V was shortened by 3 bases and J by 3 bases, with 25 bases between the two germline ends. Germline CDR1 reads MGHRA; CDR2 reads YSYEKL. This CDR3 has 19 residues. Here the CDR3 reads CASSQRARGPGRGTDTQYF. DNA for the CDR3: TGCGCCAGCAGCCAGAGGGCAAGGGGCCCGGGACGGGGGACAGATACGCAGTATTTT.

V is TRBV19 and J is TRBJ1-4, with TRBD1 identical over 8 bases. Germline values: CDR1 LNHDA, CDR2 SQIVND (reference sequence). The J segment lost 7 bases and the V segment lost 6 bases, leaving 7 bases of the junction unmatched. CDR3 length: 14 amino acids. CDR3 DNA: TGTGCCAGTAGAAAGGGACAGGAGGGTGAAAAACTGTTTTTT. Translated, it gives CASRKGQEGEKLFF.

The V call is TRBV6-4, the J call TRBJ2-3; a weak D match, TRBD2 (6 bases). The germline V gene encodes CDR1 MRHNA and CDR2 SNTAGT. The CDR3 has 15 amino acids. V lost 8 bases to trimming and J lost 4 bases, with 19 bases between them. CDR3 coding DNA: TGTGCCAGCTCCCCTCTGGCGGGACGGGCAGATACGCAGTATTTT. Translation gives CASSPLAGRADTQYF.

The V gene is TRBV28, the J gene TRBJ2-7; TRBD1 is a possible D gene (5 bases). The germline V gene encodes CDR1 MDHEN and CDR2 SYDVKM. This CDR3 has 15 amino acids. V lost 1 base and J 0 bases, leaving 10 bases between the germline ends. CDR3 coding DNA: TGTGCCAGCAGTTTATATGACAGCAACTCCTACGAGCAGTACTTC. Protein product: CASSLYDSNSYEQYF.

This chain joins TRBV5-1 and TRBJ2-1; a weak D match, TRBD1 (5 bases). CDR3 length equals 14 residues. V lost 0 bases, J lost 6 bases, and 10 bases lay in between. CDR1 and CDR2 (germline): SGHRS, YFSETQ. Here the CDR3 reads CASSLELQGNEQFF. The CDR3 coding sequence is TGCGCCAGCAGCTTGGAACTTCAGGGCAATGAGCAGTTCTTC.

This chain links TRBV28 with TRBJ2-1, with 7 bases aligning to TRBD1. Germline loops: CDR1 MDHEN, CDR2 SYDVKM. This CDR3 has 12 residues. Losses at the gene ends were 6 bases for V and 6 bases for J; bases not matched to a gene: 2. The CDR3 spells CASRGQFNEQFF. The CDR3 DNA sequence: TGTGCCAGCAGGGGACAGTTCAATGAGCAGTTCTTC. Complete variable domain (other parts from reference TRBV28 and TRBJ2-1): DVKVTQSSRYLVKRTGEKVFLECVQDMDHENMFWYRQDPGLGLRLIYFSYDVKMKEKGDIPEGYSVSREKKERFSLILESASTNQTSMYLCASRGQFNEQFFGPGTRLTVL.

The chain couples TRBV28 to TRBJ2-5; TRBD2 aligns across 9 bases. The CDR3 sequence is 14 residues long. CDR1 is MDHEN and CDR2 is SYDVKM in the germline V gene. Trimming removed 6 bases from V and 5 bases from J; junction bases left unmatched: 7. This chain's CDR3 is CASSQIAGVETQYF. The CDR3 region has the DNA TGTGCCAGCAGCCAGATAGCGGGAGTGGAGACCCAGTACTTC.

The J gene is TRBJ2-7, the V gene TRBV28; D gene ambiguous. This CDR3 is 13 amino acids long. Germline CDR1 and CDR2: MDHEN and SYDVKM. V lost 6 bases to trimming and J lost 1 base, with 10 bases between them. CDR3 sequence (DNA): TGTGCCAGCAGCCCCGCCGGTTCCTACGAGCAGTACTTC. Its protein product is CASSPAGSYEQYF.

This clone has just a few counts. The chain combines TRBV7-8 with TRBJ2-3, with TRBD2 identical over 8 bases. This CDR3 has 16 residues. Unmatched junction bases numbered 13, after V lost 5 bases and J lost 6 bases. Germline CDR1 SGHVS, CDR2 FQNEAQ. The CDR3 coding sequence is TGTGCCAGCAGCCCGGGACTAGTGGGGGGTATGGATACGCAGTATTTT. This encodes CASSPGLVGGMDTQYF.

This chain links TRBV7-3 with TRBJ2-1; TRBD2 is a possible D gene (5 bases). The CDR3 extends over 14 amino acids. V dropped 5 bases and J dropped 9 bases, with 17 bases sitting between them. Germline assignment: CDR1 SGHTA and CDR2 FQGTGA. DNA for the CDR3: TGTGCCAGCAGCGCCCTACTAGGGTCGGCTGAGCAGTTCTTC. The encoded protein is CASSALLGSAEQFF. The entire variable domain, with the rest obtained from reference TRBV7-3 and TRBJ2-1, is as follows: GAGVSQTPSNKVTEKGKYVELRCDPISGHTALYWYRQSLGQGPEFLIYFQGTGAADDSGLPNDRFFAVRPEGSVSTLKIQRTERGDSAVYLCASSALLGSAEQFFGPGTRLTVL.

This clone occurred once. The chain is built from TRBV11-2 and TRBJ2-1; TRBD2 might be the D (5 bases). From germline, CDR1 is SGHAT and CDR2 FQNNGV. V was shortened by 3 bases and J by 9 bases, with 12 bases between the two germline ends. The CDR3 has 13 residues. DNA for the CDR3: TGTGCCAGCAGCTTTCGCGGGCGCGGTGAGCAGTTCTTC. This gives the protein CASSFRGRGEQFF.

This clone was seen a handful of times. The gene calls are TRBV10-2 and TRBJ2-5, with TRBD1 matching over 7 bases. Germline assignment: CDR1 WSHSY and CDR2 SAAADI. CDR3 size: 14 residues. V shed 4 bases and J 2 bases; nucleotides not matched to a gene: 4. The DNA for the CDR3 is TGCGCCAGCAGTGGTCCGACAGGGCAAGAGACCCAGTACTTC. Its translation is CASSGPTGQETQYF.

This chain joins TRBV7-2 and TRBJ1-2, with 8 bases that match TRBD1. CDR1 and CDR2 from the germline V gene are SGHTA and FQGNSA. The CDR3 totals 14 residues. V was pared by 5 bases and J by 7 bases, with 9 bases of the junction left unmatched. CDR3 sequence: CASSRPGQGAGYTF. For the CDR3, the DNA is TGTGCCAGCAGCCGGCCTGGACAGGGCGCTGGCTACACCTTC.

The V gene is TRBV6-6, the J gene TRBJ2-2, with D maybe TRBD1 (5 bases). The germline V gene encodes CDR1 MNHNY and CDR2 SVGAGI (reference sequence). Between the trimmed V and J ends, which lost 5 bases and 1 base, there was a span of 8 bases. CDR3 length equals 14 residues. The CDR3 DNA reads as TGTGCCAGCAGTCAGACAGAGAACACCGGGGAGCTGTTTTTT. Its protein product is CASSQTENTGELFF.

This chain uses TRBV6-1 with TRBJ1-4; no reliable D call. Trimming took off 8 bases at V and 1 base at J, with 14 bases between the two ends. Germline values: CDR1 MNHNS, CDR2 SASEGT. The CDR3 covers 15 residues. CDR3 sequence (DNA): TGTGCCAGCGGCGCAGGAAGGAAAACTAATGAAAAACTGTTTTTT. Its translation: CASGAGRKTNEKLFF.

The gene calls are TRBV30 and TRBJ2-7; 8 bases align to TRBD1. V shed 5 bases, J shed 3 bases, and the junction held 9 bases outside the gene matches. This CDR3 contains 14 residues. Germline values: CDR1 GTSNPN, CDR2 SVGIG (reference sequence). The CDR3 DNA reads TGTGCCTGGCACCGACCCGACAGGGGCTACGAGCAGTACTTC. Its protein product is CAWHRPDRGYEQYF. The full variable domain, with the rest looked up from reference TRBV30 and TRBJ2-7, is SQTIHQWPATLVQPVGSPLSLECTVEGTSNPNLYWYRQAAGRGLQLLFYSVGIGQISSEVPQNLSASRPQDRQFILSSKKLLLSDSGFYLCAWHRPDRGYEQYFGPGTRLTVT.

This chain connects TRBV30 to TRBJ2-1, with 9 bases identical to TRBD2. The J segment lost 0 bases and the V segment lost 4 bases, leaving 10 bases of the junction unmatched. Germline V gives CDR1 GTSNPN, CDR2 SVGIG (reference sequence). The length of the CDR3 is 17 residues. Here the CDR3 reads CAWMSLAGRSSYNEQFF. The CDR3 region has the DNA TGTGCCTGGATGTCCCTAGCGGGGCGAAGCTCCTACAATGAGCAGTTCTTC.